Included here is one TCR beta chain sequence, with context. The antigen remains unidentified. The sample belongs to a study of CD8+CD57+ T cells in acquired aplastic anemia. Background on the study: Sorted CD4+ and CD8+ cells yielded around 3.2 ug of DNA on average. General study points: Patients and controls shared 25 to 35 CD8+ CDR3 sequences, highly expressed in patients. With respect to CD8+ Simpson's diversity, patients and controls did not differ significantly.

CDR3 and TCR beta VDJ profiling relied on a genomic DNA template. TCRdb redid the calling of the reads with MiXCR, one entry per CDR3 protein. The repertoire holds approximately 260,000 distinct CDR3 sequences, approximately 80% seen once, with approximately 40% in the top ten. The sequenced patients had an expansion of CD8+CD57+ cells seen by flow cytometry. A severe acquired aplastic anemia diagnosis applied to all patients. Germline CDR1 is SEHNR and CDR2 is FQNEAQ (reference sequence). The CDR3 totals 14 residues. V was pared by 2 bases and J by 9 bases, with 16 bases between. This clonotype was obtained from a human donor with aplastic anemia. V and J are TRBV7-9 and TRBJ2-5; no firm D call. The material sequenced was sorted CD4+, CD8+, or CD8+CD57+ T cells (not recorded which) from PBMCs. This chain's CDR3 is CASSLMGNNQPQYF. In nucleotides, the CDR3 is TGTGCCAGCAGCTTAATGGGGAACAATCAGCCCCAGTACTTC.